The 30 T cell receptor beta chains in this list originate from one sample, sequenced in a study of shared clonotypes between healthy human individuals. TCRdb's table, derived via immunoSEQ multiplex PCR, lists solely in-frame clones and lacks some. The top ten clones hold approximately 0.13% of a sample with about 2 million clones, 90% to 95% of them seen once. Sample: naive CD4+ T cells sorted from blood. Described subset: CD45RA+ positively selected. These receptors were obtained from a man younger than 35 in good health.

The CDR3 loop is CASRRALGLAGYNEQFF. The CDR3 region has the DNA TGTGCCAGCCGTCGAGCCTTGGGACTAGCGGGGTACAATGAGCAGTTCTTC. This rearrangement joins TRBV2 to TRBJ2-1; 13 bases match TRBD2. Germline CDR1 is SNHLY and CDR2 is FYNNEI. The CDR3 has 17 amino acids. V shed 8 bases and J 4 bases; nucleotides not matched to a gene: 11.

This chain uses TRBV9 with TRBJ2-2, with D possibly TRBD1 on 5 matching bases. With 0 bases removed from V and 4 bases from J, the gap between germline ends came to 13 bases. The CDR3 consists of 16 residues. Germline V gene sequence: CDR1 SGDLS, CDR2 YYNGEE. In nucleotides, the CDR3 is TGTGCCAGCAGCGTAGGAAACTGGGGCCCCACCGGGGAGCTGTTTTTT. The encoded protein is CASSVGNWGPTGELFF.

On this clone itself: In the same sample, other DNA sequences code for this CDR3. The rearrangement links TRBV5-1 to TRBJ1-4, with a weak D call TRBD1 (6 bases). V gave up 4 bases and J gave up 5 bases, with 9 bases separating them. The CDR3 runs 13 residues. CDR1 and CDR2 (germline): SGHRS, YFSETQ. The chain's CDR3 is CASSGGLNEKLFF. The CDR3 DNA follows: TGCGCCAGCAGCGGGGGGCTGAATGAAAAACTGTTTTTT.

J is TRBJ1-1 and V is TRBV7-2; weak D call: TRBD1 (6 bases). Per germline, CDR1 SGHTA and CDR2 FQGNSA. The CDR3 contains 13 residues. The V and J ends lost 3 bases and 6 bases respectively, with 11 bases between them. The CDR3 region has the DNA TGTGCCAGCAGCTTTGACAGGCGGGCTGAAGCTTTCTTT. Amino acids: CASSFDRRAEAFF.

J is TRBJ2-4 and V is TRBV4-3; 9 bases match TRBD1. CDR3 length equals 16 residues. V was pared by 0 bases and J by 6 bases, with 6 bases of the junction left unmatched. Germline V gene sequence: CDR1 LGHNA, CDR2 YSLEER. DNA for the CDR3: TGCGCCAGCAGCCAAGATCGGGGACAGGGAGGAAACATTCAGTACTTC. The encoded protein is CASSQDRGQGGNIQYF.

V usage is TRBV10-3 and J usage is TRBJ2-1, with 11 bases that match TRBD2. The CDR3 has 16 amino acids. Losses at the gene ends were 4 bases for V and 6 bases for J; bases not matched to a gene: 8. The V gene's germline CDR1 is ENHRY and CDR2 SYGVKD. The CDR3: CAISGPLAGGLNEQFF. CDR3 DNA: TGTGCCATCAGTGGCCCTCTAGCGGGAGGTCTCAATGAGCAGTTCTTC.

The chain has TRBV5-6 and TRBJ1-3; 9 bases match TRBD1. Germline V gene lookup returns CDR1 SGHDT and CDR2 YYEEEE. The V segment lost 5 bases and the J segment 4 bases; nucleotides outside the gene matches: 10. CDR3 size: 16 residues. The CDR3 protein is CASSNSRTGAGNTIYF. The DNA for the CDR3 is TGTGCCAGCAGTAACTCGAGGACAGGGGCCGGAAACACCATATATTTT.

Worth noting for this clone: Other DNA sequences in this sample translate to the same CDR3. The chain has TRBV5-4 and TRBJ2-3; D is ambiguous. Per the germline V gene, CDR1 is SGHNT and CDR2 is YYREEE (reference sequence). V lost 0 bases and J lost 2, with 7 bases in between. The CDR3 runs 14 residues. CDR3 in amino acids: CASSLDRITDTQYF. The CDR3 DNA reads as TGTGCCAGCAGCTTGGATCGAATCACAGATACGCAGTATTTT.

J is TRBJ2-7 and V is TRBV18; the match to TRBD2 covers 9 bases. Germline CDR1 KGHSH, CDR2 LQKENI. The CDR3 spans 13 residues. V lost 4 bases to trimming and J lost 4 bases; unmatched junction nucleotides: 2. The CDR3 DNA follows: TGTGCCAGCTCACAGACTAGCGGTTACGAGCAGTACTTC. It yields the protein CASSQTSGYEQYF.

Concerning this clone itself: Other DNA sequences in this specimen translate into the identical CDR3. The chain links TRBV30 to TRBJ1-5; 7 bases line up with TRBD1. Germline CDR1 and CDR2: GTSNPN and SVGIG (reference sequence). V dropped 5 bases and J dropped 2; count of bases not matched to a gene: 3. This CDR3 region has 13 residues. The CDR3 DNA reads as TGTGCCTGGGCCGGACAGGGCAATCAGCCCCAGCATTTT. It specifies CAWAGQGNQPQHF.

This rearrangement joins TRBV6-1 to TRBJ2-7; tentatively, D is TRBD2 (7 bases). Trimming stripped 11 bases from V and 4 bases from J, with 15 bases between. CDR3 size: 12 residues. In germline, CDR1 is MNHNS, CDR2 SASEGT. The CDR3 spells CAAVGGPYEQYF. The CDR3 nucleotides are TGTGCCGCGGTGGGGGGGCCTTACGAGCAGTACTTC.

V usage is TRBV6-6 and J usage is TRBJ2-3; D is undetermined. Per the germline V gene, CDR1 is MNHNY and CDR2 is SVGAGI (reference sequence). The CDR3 is made up of 15 amino acids. V was cut by 4 bases and J by 4 bases, with 15 bases left in between. The CDR3 DNA reads as TGTGCCAGCAGTTCCCGACTCCCGATATCAGATACGCAGTATTTT. Its protein product is CASSSRLPISDTQYF.

The chain couples TRBV28 to TRBJ1-4; no firm D call. The CDR3 totals 15 residues. Between the trimmed V and J ends, which lost 4 bases and 3 bases, there was a span of 12 bases. Germline-derived CDR1 and CDR2 are MDHEN and SYDVKM. For the CDR3, the DNA is TGTGCCAGCAGTTCCACCTTAAAAGCTAATGAAAAACTGTTTTTT. It specifies CASSSTLKANEKLFF.

This chain links TRBV7-9 with TRBJ2-7; no clear D. The CDR3 has 14 residues. The ends were cut back, 6 bases at V and 1 base at J, with 13 bases in the middle. Germline V CDR1 and CDR2: SEHNR, FQNEAQ (reference sequence). DNA for the CDR3: TGTGCCAGCAGGTCCCCCGGGTTGTCCTACGAGCAGTACTTC. The encoded protein is CASRSPGLSYEQYF.

J is TRBJ2-7 and V is TRBV27, with a possible D match to TRBD1 (6 bases). The V gene's germline CDR1 is MNHEY and CDR2 SMNVEV (reference sequence). The CDR3 runs to 12 residues. With 6 bases removed from V and 6 bases from J, the gap between germline ends came to 12 bases. The CDR3: CASSTNRVEQYF. CDR3 coding DNA: TGTGCCAGCAGCACCAACAGGGTCGAGCAGTACTTC.

The chain links TRBV7-9 to TRBJ2-5; 10 bases match TRBD2. CDR3 length: 16 residues. Germline V CDR1 and CDR2: SEHNR, FQNEAQ (reference sequence). Losses at the gene ends were 5 bases for V and 5 bases for J; bases not matched to a gene: 11. This CDR3 is CASSPRLAGRSETQYF. The CDR3 bases are TGTGCCAGCAGCCCCCGACTAGCGGGCCGGTCGGAGACCCAGTACTTC.

The chain carries TRBV28 and TRBJ1-1; the D gene is possibly TRBD1 (6 bases). Trimming pared 6 bases from V and 11 bases from J, leaving 13 bases between. The length of the CDR3 is 11 residues. Germline V gene lookup returns CDR1 MDHEN and CDR2 SYDVKM. The CDR3 region is CASRGTSLAFF. The CDR3 DNA reads TGTGCCAGCAGGGGGACATCATTGGCTTTCTTT. Full variable domain (missing parts from reference TRBV28 and TRBJ1-1): DVKVTQSSRYLVKRTGEKVFLECVQDMDHENMFWYRQDPGLGLRLIYFSYDVKMKEKGDIPEGYSVSREKKERFSLILESASTNQTSMYLCASRGTSLAFFGQGTRLTVV.

DNA for the CDR3: TGCGCCAGCAGCTTGGTACGGCCAGATACGCAGTATTTT. Protein: CASSLVRPDTQYF. The chain recombines TRBV5-1 with TRBJ2-3, with D unresolved. The length of the CDR3 is 13 residues. CDR1 and CDR2 (germline): SGHRS, YFSETQ. Trimming left V 0 bases short and J 4 bases short, with 6 bases between.

As to this clone: A read error may produce the germline difference seen at one junction end. At the DNA level, this CDR3 is encoded by other sequences in the same sample as well. The chain combines TRBV5-6 with TRBJ2-3; D is possibly TRBD2 (6 bases). Germline V lookup: CDR1 SGHDT, CDR2 YYEEEE. This CDR3 has 14 amino acids. The CDR3 protein is CASSLGGRTDTQYF. The CDR3 DNA sequence: TGTGCCAGCAGTTTGGGTGGGAGGACAGATACGCAGTATTTT. The full variable domain, completed using reference TRBV5-6 and TRBJ2-3, is DAGVTQSPTHLIKTRGQQVTLRCSPKSGHDTVSWYQQALGQGPQFIFQYYEEEERQRGNFPDRFSGHQFPNYSSELNVNALLLGDSALYLCASSLGGRTDTQYFGPGTRLTVL.

The chain links TRBV18 to TRBJ1-2, with D unresolved. Trimming cost V 1 base and J 4 bases, with 10 bases left between them. CDR3 length: 14 amino acids. Looked up from germline, CDR1 is KGHSH and CDR2 is LQKENI. In DNA form, the CDR3 reads TGTGCCAGCTCACCACTCCCCAGCCTCTATGGCTACACCTTC. Residues: CASSPLPSLYGYTF.

The chain combines TRBV5-1 with TRBJ2-1; 9 positions match TRBD1. The junction had 8 bases not matched to a gene; V was cut back by 4 bases and J by 9 bases. The CDR3 sequence is 14 residues long. Germline V lookup: CDR1 SGHRS, CDR2 YFSETQ. The CDR3: CASSVTGGSGEQFF. CDR3 sequence (DNA): TGCGCCAGCAGCGTGACAGGGGGTAGTGGTGAGCAGTTCTTC.

The chain is built from TRBV7-6 and TRBJ1-2; the D is unclear. The germline gives CDR1 SGHVS, CDR2 FNYEAQ. With 5 bases removed from V and 0 bases from J, the gap between germline ends came to 19 bases. CDR3 length: 17 amino acids. This chain's CDR3 is CASSPPGNRIPNYGYTF. The CDR3 DNA sequence: TGTGCCAGCAGCCCCCCGGGGAACCGAATCCCTAACTATGGCTACACCTTC.

This chain links TRBV6-1 with TRBJ2-7, with D perhaps matching TRBD1 (5 bases). The CDR3 has 13 residues. V dropped 8 bases and J dropped 1 base, with 12 bases sitting between them. Germline V lookup: CDR1 MNHNS, CDR2 SASEGT. In nucleotides, the CDR3 is TGTGCCAGCCAGGGCCATTTTTCCTACGAGCAGTACTTC. It is translated as CASQGHFSYEQYF.

The chain combines TRBV10-3 with TRBJ1-1; no definite D call. The germline CDR1 and CDR2 sequences are ENHRY and SYGVKD. The ends were cut back, 6 bases at V and 1 base at J, with 12 bases in the middle. The CDR3 totals 14 residues. Written as DNA, the CDR3 is TGTGCCATCAGAGTCCGGGGAGGGAACACTGAAGCTTTCTTT. It specifies CAIRVRGGNTEAFF.

The table lists this clone with a count of one. The genes are TRBV10-1 and TRBJ1-5; D not certain. The V gene lost 2 bases and the J gene lost 4 bases, with 12 bases spanning the gap. Germline assignment: CDR1 WNHNN and CDR2 SYGVQD (reference sequence). This CDR3 is built from 15 residues. The CDR3, as DNA: TGCGCCAGCAGTGAGGGCAAATTTATTAATCAGCCCCAGCATTTT. This codes for CASSEGKFINQPQHF.

This clone was detected only once. The rearrangement joins TRBV6-1 to TRBJ1-5; no firm D call. This CDR3 has 14 residues. Germline V gives CDR1 MNHNS, CDR2 SASEGT. V lost 4 bases, J lost 11 bases, and 18 bases lay in between. This chain's CDR3 is CASSVEVWSGAQHF. The CDR3 DNA sequence: TGTGCCAGCAGTGTAGAAGTTTGGTCCGGAGCCCAGCATTTT.

The chain has TRBV11-3 and TRBJ2-5; 7 bases align to TRBD2. V shed 5 bases, J shed 2 bases, and the junction held 8 bases outside the gene matches. The germline gives CDR1 SGHNT, CDR2 YENEEA. CDR3 length: 15 amino acids. In DNA, the CDR3 is TGTGCCAGCAGCCCCGGACTAGGGGCGCAAGAGACCCAGTACTTC. Protein product: CASSPGLGAQETQYF.

The chain is built from TRBV20-1 and TRBJ1-5; D gene ambiguous. V was pared by 8 bases and J by 9 bases, with 5 bases between. The germline V gene encodes CDR1 DFQATT and CDR2 SNEGSKA (reference sequence). CDR3 length equals 8 residues. CDR3: CSIGPQHF. CDR3 DNA sequence: TGCAGTATAGGGCCCCAGCATTTT.

The chain combines TRBV6-1 with TRBJ1-4; no clear D gene. The length of the CDR3 is 15 residues. V lost 2 bases, J lost 5 bases, and 12 bases lay in between. Germline V gene sequence: CDR1 MNHNS, CDR2 SASEGT. CDR3 loop: CASSESGWGNEKLFF. CDR3 nucleotides: TGTGCCAGCAGTGAATCGGGGTGGGGAAATGAAAAACTGTTTTTT.

This chain links TRBV6-5 with TRBJ2-6; D is ambiguous. Trimming stripped 2 bases from V and 0 bases from J, with 8 bases between. Per the germline V gene, CDR1 is MNHEY and CDR2 is SVGAGI. The CDR3 is made up of 16 amino acids. The CDR3 region has the DNA TGTGCCAGCAGTTACGAGTCTGGCTCTGGGGCCAACGTCCTGACTTTC. Translation: CASSYESGSGANVLTF.